This entry concerns a single T cell receptor (beta chain). This sample stems from a study of blood T cell repertoires in COVID-19. Germline V gives CDR1 SGHTA, CDR2 FQGTGA. V was pared by 1 base and J by 0 bases, with 16 bases between. The CDR3 spans 18 residues. Methods used by the authors: Amplifying reference gene primers gave estimates of nucleated cell counts. The assay was immunoSEQ multiplex PCR, and TCRdb's table has in-frame clones only and misses some. The V and J calls and clone size are taken from that table; D and trimming were inferred from the DNA. The sample contains more than 70,000 clones, 80% to 90% of which appear only once.

The TCR comes from a man over 45 with acute or convalescent COVID-19. The sequenced material came from peripheral blood. The chain uses TRBV7-3 and TRBJ1-3; a weak D match, TRBD1 (6 bases). This chain's CDR3 is CASSLNPPGDFSGNTIYF. In DNA form, the CDR3 reads TGTGCCAGCAGCTTAAATCCCCCAGGGGATTTCTCTGGAAACACCATATATTTT.